This is a list of T cell receptor beta chains from one sample in a study of OX40 agonist ivuxolimab in advanced cancers. Generated by immunoSEQ multiplex PCR, the TCRdb table keeps only in-frame clones and is missing some. The sample includes 55,000 to 90,000 clones, 80% to 90% seen only once; the top ten take approximately 1%. This material consisted of CD4+ or CD8+ T cells sorted from blood, taken in a trial of the OX40 agonist ivuxolimab. These receptors all stem from an adult with an advanced solid tumor such as melanoma, head and neck, liver or kidney cancer. Each CDR3 is given with its conserved first and last residue. A D gene is named only where the DNA matches it firmly. Where a row states a size, it is once, few, many or the class of an expanded clone; other rows omit it.

.	TRBV6-1	TRBJ1-5	.	TGTGCCAGCAGTGCGGGGGGAATTGGCCAGCCCCAGCATTTT	CASSAGGIGQPQHF
few	TRBV19	TRBJ2-1	.	TGTGCCAGTAGTAGGGGGTTTTTGGACAGAACCTCCTACAATGAGCAGTTCTTC	CASSRGFLDRTSYNEQFF
medium-sized	TRBV7-2	TRBJ2-2	.	TGTGCCAGCACCCCCTGGTGGGACTTTAATACCGGGGAGCTGTTTTTT	CASTPWWDFNTGELFF
.	TRBV10-3	TRBJ1-5	.	TGTGCCCCACCGGGGGTGGGCAATCAGCCCCAGCATTTT	CAPPGVGNQPQHF
few	TRBV5-5	TRBJ1-1	TRBD1	TGTGCCAGCAGCGAGCAGGGGGCAGGGACTGAAGCTTTCTTT	CASSEQGAGTEAFF
.	TRBV6-1	TRBJ2-5	TRBD2	TGTGCCAGCGACGGGGGGGCCCGAGAGACCCAGTACTTC	CASDGGARETQYF
.	TRBV27	TRBJ2-6	.	TGTGCCAGCAGACCCCTGACTAGGACTGGGGCCAACGTCCTGACTTTC	CASRPLTRTGANVLTF
.	TRBV18	TRBJ1-4	.	TGTGCCAGCTCGCCCACCGGACACGAAGTTGCAACTAATGAAAAACTGTTTTTT	CASSPTGHEVATNEKLFF
.	TRBV6-1	TRBJ1-3	TRBD1	TGTGCCAGCAGAGAGACAGGGGGGAGAAACACCATATATTTT	CASRETGGRNTIYF
.	TRBV6-6	TRBJ2-7	TRBD1	TGTGCCAGCAGTTACTCGAGGGACAGGGAAGGCGAGCAGTACTTC	CASSYSRDREGEQYF
.	TRBV6-6	TRBJ2-7	.	TGTGCCAGCAGTTACCCTGGACTTTTGGCGGGGGAGCAGTACTTC	CASSYPGLLAGEQYF
.	TRBV6-6	TRBJ2-7	TRBD1	TGTGCCAGCAGTGACCCCGGGACAGGGGATTACGAGCAGTACTTC	CASSDPGTGDYEQYF
.	TRBV27	TRBJ2-7	.	TGTGCCAGCAGTTTTAGTCCCAATACAGGGCGCGCGGGCGAGCAGTACTTC	CASSFSPNTGRAGEQYF
.	TRBV6-1	TRBJ1-4	.	TGTGCCAGCAGTGAATTTGGGACACCTGAAAAACTGTTTTTT	CASSEFGTPEKLFF
.	TRBV6-1	TRBJ2-6	.	TGTGCCAGCAGTGAAGCGGTGGGAACTGGGGCCAACGTCCTGACTTTC	CASSEAVGTGANVLTF
.	TRBV5-4	TRBJ2-3	.	TGTGCCAGCAGCTTGTCGAAGGGGGTCCCAGATACGCAGTATTTT	CASSLSKGVPDTQYF
.	TRBV4-2	TRBJ1-4	.	TGTGCCAGCAGCCAAGATGTGGGGGTTGGGGAAAAACTGTTTTTT	CASSQDVGVGEKLFF
.	TRBV20-1	TRBJ2-5	.	TGCAGTGCTATCATACTAGAGACCCAGTACTTC	CSAIILETQYF
.	TRBV10-1	TRBJ1-6	.	TGCGCCAGCAGTGAGTCTGGACAGAGTTTTAGCTCCTATAATTCACCCCTCCACTTT	CASSESGQSFSSYNSPLHF
.	TRBV5-1	TRBJ2-3	.	TGCGCCAGCAGCCGGGTAGATACGCAGTATTTT	CASSRVDTQYF
.	TRBV6-4	TRBJ2-7	TRBD2	TGTGCCAGCAGGGAACTAGCGGCAAACTACGAGCAGTACTTC	CASRELAANYEQYF
.	TRBV7-2	TRBJ2-2	.	TGTGCCAGCAGCCTACAGGGAGCTACCGGGGAGCTGTTTTTT	CASSLQGATGELFF
.	TRBV27	TRBJ1-5	.	TGTGCCAGCAGTCCCAGGGATAGCAATCAGCCCCAGCATTTT	CASSPRDSNQPQHF
.	TRBV11-2	TRBJ2-1	TRBD1	TGTGCCAGCAGTCCCCGCAGGGGGAACAATGAGCAGTTCTTC	CASSPRRGNNEQFF
.	TRBV28	TRBJ1-5	TRBD1	TGTGCCAGCAGTTCCTCCCTATTTCCGGGACAGAGGGGCATTTCGACTCAGCCCCAGCATTTT	CASSSSLFPGQRGISTQPQHF
.	TRBV6-1	TRBJ2-5	.	TGTGCCAGCAGTGAACGGAGGGTGGGTGAGACCCAGTACTTC	CASSERRVGETQYF
.	TRBV5-1	TRBJ1-5	TRBD1	TGCGCCAGCAGCTTGGGACAGGGAGCGAATCAGCCCCAGCATTTT	CASSLGQGANQPQHF
.	TRBV4-1	TRBJ2-2	TRBD1	TGCGCCAGCAGCCAAGATCTGGACAGGCTCACCGGGGAGCTGTTTTTT	CASSQDLDRLTGELFF
.	TRBV27	TRBJ2-5	.	TGTGCCAGCAGTGAGGGACAACAGGCGTTAGAGCAGTACTTC	CASSEGQQALEQYF
.	TRBV6-1	TRBJ1-2	.	TGTGCCAGCAGTCGCCGGGACAACAACTATGGCTACACCTTC	CASSRRDNNYGYTF
once	TRBV4-2	TRBJ2-7	TRBD2	TGTGCCAGCAGCCAGGGCGGGAGCTCCTACGAGCAGTACTTC	CASSQGGSSYEQYF
.	TRBV5-1	TRBJ2-3	.	TGCGCCAGCAGCTTGGGACAGTCGGCAGATACGCAGTATTTT	CASSLGQSADTQYF
few	TRBV30	TRBJ1-5	.	TGTGCCTGGAGTGGGGGGCCACCGAGGGGGGCCCAGCATTTT	CAWSGGPPRGAQHF
.	TRBV25-1	TRBJ1-4	.	TGTGCCAGCAGTGAATCGAGAGGCGCAACTAATGAAAAACTGTTTTTT	CASSESRGATNEKLFF
.	TRBV6-1	TRBJ1-3	.	TGTGCCAGCACCTACAGAAGGGGCTCTGGAAACACCATATATTTT	CASTYRRGSGNTIYF
.	TRBV5-1	TRBJ2-3	.	TGCGCCAGCAGCCTAGATGGCAGGACAGATACGCAGTATTTT	CASSLDGRTDTQYF
few	TRBV6-1	TRBJ2-5	.	TGTGCCAGCAGTGAAAAACGGGAGACCCAGTACTTC	CASSEKRETQYF
medium-sized	TRBV27	TRBJ2-7	.	TGTGCCAGCAGTCTCTCCGGGACCCACCCTTCCGAGCAGTACTTC	CASSLSGTHPSEQYF
.	TRBV7-2	TRBJ2-7	TRBD2	TGTGCCAGCAGCTCCGTCGGGACTAGTTATCGGCAGTACTTC	CASSSVGTSYRQYF
.	TRBV7-2	TRBJ2-7	TRBD1	TGTGCCAGCAGCCGCGGACAGGTGGGTTACGAGCAGTACTTC	CASSRGQVGYEQYF
.	TRBV2	TRBJ2-7	.	TGTGCCAGCAGTGAGAACAGGGTAAGGTACGAGCAGTACTTC	CASSENRVRYEQYF
.	TRBV15	TRBJ1-6	.	TGTGCCACCAGCAGGGGGGGCAGGGGCGATTATAATTCACCCCTCCACTTT	CATSRGGRGDYNSPLHF
.	TRBV27	TRBJ2-7	.	TGTGCCAGCATCAGGGCGGGGGAGCAGTACTTC	CASIRAGEQYF
.	TRBV7-8	TRBJ2-1	TRBD2	TGTGCCAGCAGCCTGAGCGGGGGTGGGATTAGTGAGCAGTTCTTC	CASSLSGGGISEQFF
.	TRBV6-4	TRBJ1-5	.	TGTGCCAGCAGTGACATCGAATGTGCGAAGGGGCCGGTTCAGCCCCAGCATTTT	CASSDIECAKGPVQPQHF
few	TRBV29-1	TRBJ1-1	.	TGCAGCCCGGACAGCCCCCAGGGGGAAGCTTTCTTT	CSPDSPQGEAFF
once	TRBV11-1	TRBJ2-1	TRBD2	TGTGCCAGCAGCTTAGCGCGGGGGGGCCCCTACAATGAGCAGTTCTTC	CASSLARGGPYNEQFF
.	TRBV6-1	TRBJ2-4	TRBD1	TGTGCCAGCAGTGACGCCGGGACAGGGGGCTATGGCAAAAACATTCAGTACTTC	CASSDAGTGGYGKNIQYF
few	TRBV30	TRBJ1-1	.	TGTGCCTGGAGTAATACTGAAGCTTTCTTT	CAWSNTEAFF
.	TRBV10-3	TRBJ2-3	.	TGTGCCAGTTGTTATGACGGACTTAGCACAGATACGCAGTATTTT	CASCYDGLSTDTQYF
.	TRBV11-3	TRBJ2-7	TRBD2	TGTGCCAGCAGCTTAGGCGGGACTAGGGACTACGAGCAGTACTTC	CASSLGGTRDYEQYF
.	TRBV2	TRBJ2-2	.	TGTGCCAGCAAACAGGAAAACACCGGGGAGCTGTTTTTT	CASKQENTGELFF
few	TRBV5-1	TRBJ1-2	.	TGCGCCAGCAGCTTGCAAGGGGTTGGCTACACCTTC	CASSLQGVGYTF